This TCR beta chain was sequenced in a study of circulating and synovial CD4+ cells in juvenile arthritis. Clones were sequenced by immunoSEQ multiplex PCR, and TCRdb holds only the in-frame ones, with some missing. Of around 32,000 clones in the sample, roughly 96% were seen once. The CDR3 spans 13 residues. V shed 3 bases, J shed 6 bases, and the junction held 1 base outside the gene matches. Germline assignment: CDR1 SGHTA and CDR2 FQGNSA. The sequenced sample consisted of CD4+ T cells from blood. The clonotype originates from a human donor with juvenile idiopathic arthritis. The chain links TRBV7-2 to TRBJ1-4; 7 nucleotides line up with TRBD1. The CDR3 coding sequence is TGTGCCAGCAGCTTGGGGACAGATGAAAAACTGTTTTTT. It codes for CASSLGTDEKLFF.